This TCR beta chain is from a study of CD8+CD57+ T cells in acquired aplastic anemia. Study information: The average for DNA from sorted CD4+ and CD8+ cells was 3 to 4 ug. Study-wide results and limits: Common to patients and controls were around 30 CD8+ CDR3 sequences. Patient and control CD8+ Simpson's diversity was not significantly different.

The V gene end was trimmed by 3 bases and the J gene end by 9 bases; junction bases not matched to a gene: 14. CDR1 is DFQATT, CDR2 SNEGSKA, per germline (reference sequence). The CDR3 runs to 15 residues. This clonotype appeared many times. The antigen remains undetermined. Genomic DNA provided the template from which TCR beta VDJ and CDR3 profiles were obtained. TCRdb re-derived calls from the reads in MiXCR, one entry per CDR3 protein. The top ten clones hold 10% to 15% of a sample with around 190,000 distinct CDR3 sequences, 45% to 60% of them seen once. Patients sequenced had flow cytometry evidence of CD8+CD57+ cell expansion.

The sample comprised sorted CD4+, CD8+, or CD8+CD57+ T cells (not recorded which) from PBMCs. The TCR originated in a human donor with aplastic anemia. The V gene is TRBV20-1, the J gene TRBJ2-1; 7 bases align to TRBD1. CDR3 DNA: TGCAGTGCTAGTCTTCCCGGGACAGCGAGTAGTGAGCAGTTCTTC. It is translated as CSASLPGTASSEQFF.